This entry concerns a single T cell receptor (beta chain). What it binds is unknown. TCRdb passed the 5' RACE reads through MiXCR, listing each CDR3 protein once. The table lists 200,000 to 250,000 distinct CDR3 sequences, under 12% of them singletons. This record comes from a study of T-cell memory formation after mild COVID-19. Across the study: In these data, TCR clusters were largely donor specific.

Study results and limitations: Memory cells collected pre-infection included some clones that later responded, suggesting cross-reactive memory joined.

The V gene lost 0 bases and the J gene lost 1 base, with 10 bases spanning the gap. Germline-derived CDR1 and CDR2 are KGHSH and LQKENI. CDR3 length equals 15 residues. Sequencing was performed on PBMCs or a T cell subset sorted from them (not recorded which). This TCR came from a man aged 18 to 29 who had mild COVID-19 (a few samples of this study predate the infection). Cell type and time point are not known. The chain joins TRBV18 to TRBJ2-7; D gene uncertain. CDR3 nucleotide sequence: TGTGCCAGCTCACCACCGGCCAGGACGTCCTACGAGCAGTACTTC. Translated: CASSPPARTSYEQYF.